This is a list of T cell receptor beta chains from one sample in a study of T cell responses to AZD1222 COVID-19 vaccine. Using immunoSEQ multiplex PCR, the repertoire was profiled, and TCRdb retains in-frame clones only, with some absent. The sample contains about 260,000 clones, 85% to 95% of which appear only once. Sequencing was performed on peripheral blood, taken on day 0 of AZD1222 vaccination. The receptors were sampled from an adult in good health. Each CDR3 is given with its conserved first and last residue.

cdr3_aa j_call v_call
CASSEAGLALQETQYF TRBJ2-5 TRBV6-1
CASSRDSQETQYF TRBJ2-5 TRBV6-6
CASSTPSTMYEQYF TRBJ2-7 TRBV28
CASSPRDKTYEQYF TRBJ2-7 TRBV11-2
CASSLGQGDQPQHF TRBJ1-5 TRBV5-1
CASSIRLRTANTGELFF TRBJ2-2 TRBV19
CASSPASGTYEQYF TRBJ2-7 TRBV7-2
CASRDRTYEQYF TRBJ2-7 TRBV2
CASSPGGTVGEKLFF TRBJ1-4 TRBV7-2
CASSENLFYEQYF TRBJ2-7 TRBV6-1
CASSPYGLAGGNIQYF TRBJ2-4 TRBV19
CASSPGGAGQFF TRBJ2-1 TRBV18
CASSPQSPGTGAEKLFF TRBJ1-4 TRBV18
CASSFTEGPGELFF TRBJ2-2 TRBV7-9
CASSVKASGPSGDEQFF TRBJ2-1 TRBV9
CASSEGTGVYNEQFF TRBJ2-1 TRBV2
CASRASGVETQYF TRBJ2-5 TRBV2
CASSLGAQGNSPLHF TRBJ1-6 TRBV5-1
CASSFGGGRADTQYF TRBJ2-3 TRBV28
CASSLWVIMNTEAFF TRBJ1-1 TRBV7-2
CASRGPTVLTLLGNSYEQYF TRBJ2-7 TRBV28
CASSRTGILPYEQYF TRBJ2-7 TRBV5-4
CASGRTGGTDTQYF TRBJ2-3 TRBV12-5
CASSQDPSEQYF TRBJ2-7 TRBV4-2
CASSPAPYNEQFF TRBJ2-1 TRBV27
CSVQGPGGYEQYF TRBJ2-7 TRBV29-1
CASTLTGQRNTEAFF TRBJ1-1 TRBV11-2
CASMAGGEQFF TRBJ2-1 TRBV19
CASNPQGAEGYTF TRBJ1-2 TRBV5-6
CAISRASPRGTNEQFF TRBJ2-1 TRBV10-3
CASGTQWGDTQYF TRBJ2-3 TRBV12-5
CASSLPLPDEQYF TRBJ2-7 TRBV5-1
CASRYSSNPYEQYF TRBJ2-7 TRBV5-1
CASRPAGRDTIYF TRBJ1-3 TRBV9
CASSLGRGLSVTDTQYF TRBJ2-3 TRBV11-3
CSVDSGSGSGDTQYF TRBJ2-3 TRBV29-1
CATAQGAGNTIYF TRBJ1-3 TRBV12-3/TRBV12-4
CASSQDFPRDTQYF TRBJ2-3 TRBV4-3
CASSVVEGTEAFF TRBJ1-1 TRBV3-1/TRBV3-2
CASSTGAGDTQYF TRBJ2-3 TRBV5-1
CASSFPQRGNYNEQFF TRBJ2-1 TRBV5-1